The clone carrying this T cell receptor beta chain was counted only a few times. Its target is unknown. The CDR3 contains 16 residues. The ends were cut back, 0 bases at V and 4 bases at J, with 15 bases in the middle. Germline CDR1 and CDR2: GTSNPN and SVGIG (reference sequence). The sample comes from a study of T cells in Graves' hyperthyroidism and ophthalmopathy. The wider study: Upon initial diagnosis and before any treatment, peripheral blood was collected.

Points from the study as a whole: The majority of expanded thyroid clonotypes above 0.001 also appeared in blood. Researchers report that a 13 V-J model separated ophthalmopathy from stable hyperthyroidism.

TCR beta CDR3 sequences were amplified from RNA transcripts. The primer set for the first-round RT-PCR of the TCR CDR3 was HTBI. TCRdb processed the multiplex PCR reads anew with MiXCR; each CDR3 protein has one entry. The table has about half a million distinct CDR3 sequences, just under 20% seen once. Sample: blood. The sequence derives from a man in his forties with Graves' ophthalmopathy. This chain links TRBV30 with TRBJ2-2; weak D call: TRBD2 (5 bases). The CDR3 sequence is CAWSVRTVLGTGELFF. The DNA for the CDR3 is TGTGCCTGGAGTGTACGGACTGTCCTGGGCACCGGGGAGCTGTTTTTT.